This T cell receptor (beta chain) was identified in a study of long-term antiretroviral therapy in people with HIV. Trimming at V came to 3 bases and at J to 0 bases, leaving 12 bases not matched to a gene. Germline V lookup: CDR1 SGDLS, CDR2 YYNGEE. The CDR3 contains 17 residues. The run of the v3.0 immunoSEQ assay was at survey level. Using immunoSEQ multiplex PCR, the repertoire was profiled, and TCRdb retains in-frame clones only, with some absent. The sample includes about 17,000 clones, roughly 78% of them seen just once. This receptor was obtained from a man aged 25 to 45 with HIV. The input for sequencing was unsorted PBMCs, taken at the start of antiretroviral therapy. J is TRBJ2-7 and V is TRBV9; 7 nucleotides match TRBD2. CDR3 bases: TGTGCCAGCAGCGCACTTACTAGCGTACATAACTCCTACGAGCAGTACTTC. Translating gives CASSALTSVHNSYEQYF.